This TCR beta chain came from a study of Ad26.COV2.S vaccination and SARS-CoV-2 variants (dated by TCRdb to the early 2020s). For context, the study as a whole: The specificity and breadth of SARS-CoV-2-reactive T cell receptors after Ad26.COV2.S vaccination were assessed by TCRbeta repertoire sequencing. The TCR-sequenced set comprised about 32 samples: around 20 Ad26.COV2.S vaccine recipients, 5 placebo recipients and 8 SARS-CoV-2 convalescent individuals. On the study overall, not on this receptor specifically: Compared with placebo recipients, Ad26.COV2.S recipients showed higher spike-specific TCR breadth (P = 0.0014). According to the authors, total T cell responses may have been underestimated by the TCR breadth and depth analyses. Vaccine and placebo recipients had similar non-spike TCR breadth, a finding consistent with the vaccine containing only spike. Substantial breadth of spike-specific CD8+ and CD4+ T cell responses was reported after vaccination.

In the germline V gene, CDR1 corresponds to SNHLY and CDR2 to FYNNEI. Deletion took 4 bases off V and 9 bases off J, with a span of 16 bases between the germline ends. Including cysteine and phenylalanine, the CDR3 has 14 amino acids. Solely the CDR3 DNA is kept, with 42 bases framed from the first base. This specimen's time point label, per the study, means: individuals recovered from natural SARS-CoV-2 infection. The immunoSEQ Assay was used to sequence TCRbeta CDR3 regions. After extraction, genomic DNA underwent amplification by bias-controlled multiplex PCR, followed by high-throughput sequencing. The original pipeline was this. To quantify the absolute abundance of every unique TCRbeta CDR3 region, sequences were collapsed and filtered. Usable DNA was measured by amplifying reference genes present in all nucleated cells, and TCRbeta template counts were normalized to that usable DNA to estimate T cell fraction. Repertoire TCRs were annotated as SARS-CoV-2-specific when V gene, CDR3 amino acid sequence and J gene were exactly matched to a known reactive TCR set. The reference SARS-CoV-2 TCR set came from MIRA and was filtered for enrichment in COVID-19-positive ImmuneCODE repertoires, removing public or cross-reactive TCRs. Drawing on the MIRA antigens, annotated TCRs were analysed further at the level of specific ORF or position within ORF. Breadth was defined as annotated unique rearrangements over total unique productive rearrangements; depth was the summed frequency of those rearrangements. TCR breadth was compared between groups using two-sided Wilcoxon rank-sum tests. As stored in TCRdb, this immuneACCESS dataset retains in-frame rearrangements with V and J assigned. A fraction of the clones does not appear; measured against another copy, unresolved V genes explain less than half of the discrepancy, and the remainder lacks a known reason. That table furnishes V, J and clone size, whereas the DNA furnished D and trimming. The table for this sample lists around 140,000 clones; approximately 90% of them were counted only once. Around 5.1% of the sample is held by the ten biggest clonotypes.

This clone was seen once. Its antigen remains unidentified. There are no base qualities to consult, and no much larger clone falls within one base. This clonotype was sampled from a human donor who had recovered from COVID-19. In this chain, TRBV2 is recombined with TRBJ2-4; TRBD2 might be the D gene, on 7 matching bases. The sequencing used peripheral blood, collected after recovery from COVID-19. The DNA is as follows: TGTGCCAGCAGTGGGGGGGGCAGGATTGGCATTCAGTACTTC. This translates into CASSGGGRIGIQYF.